Below are 25 T cell receptor beta chains sequenced from a single sample in a study of shared clonotypes between healthy human individuals. Produced via immunoSEQ multiplex PCR; TCRdb's table is partial and in-frame only. The table has roughly 1,600,000 clones, just under 99% seen once; the top ten hold about 0.34%. The material sequenced was naive CD4+ T cells sorted from blood. Regarding subset: CD45RA+ positively selected. Every receptor here comes from a man aged 30 to 39 in good health.

The chain joins TRBV5-1 to TRBJ2-7; 9 nucleotides match TRBD2. The CDR3 contains 19 residues. The junction had 21 bases not matched to a gene; V was cut back by 2 bases and J by 6 bases. The germline CDR1 and CDR2 sequences are SGHRS and YFSETQ. The CDR3 here is CASSFGGETGTSWAGEQYF. The CDR3 DNA is TGCGCCAGCAGCTTCGGGGGCGAAACAGGGACTAGCTGGGCGGGCGAGCAGTACTTC. Full variable domain (outside the CDR3, taken from reference TRBV5-1 and TRBJ2-7): KAGVTQTPRYLIKTRGQQVTLSCSPISGHRSVSWYQQTPGQGLQFLFEYFSETQRNKGNFPGRFSGRQFSNSRSEMNVSTLELGDSALYLCASSFGGETGTSWAGEQYFGPGTRLTVT.

J is TRBJ2-2 and V is TRBV7-9, with D possibly being TRBD2 (5 bases). The germline V gene encodes CDR1 SEHNR and CDR2 FQNEAQ (reference sequence). The CDR3 is made up of 15 amino acids. V was trimmed by 5 bases and J by 0 bases, leaving 10 bases between them. The CDR3 DNA is TGTGCCAGCAGCCTGGGAGAAACGAACACCGGGGAGCTGTTTTTT. It translates to CASSLGETNTGELFF.

This chain links TRBV19 with TRBJ1-5, with 8 bases matching TRBD1. CDR3 length: 16 amino acids. The V gene end was trimmed by 2 bases and the J gene end by 2 bases; junction bases not matched to a gene: 5. Germline values: CDR1 LNHDA, CDR2 SQIVND (reference sequence). The CDR3 loop is CASSIPTGVGNQPQHF. The CDR3 DNA is TGTGCCAGTAGTATACCGACAGGGGTAGGCAATCAGCCCCAGCATTTT. The complete variable domain, with remaining parts taken from reference TRBV19 and TRBJ1-5, reads DGGITQSPKYLFRKEGQNVTLSCEQNLNHDAMYWYRQDPGQGLRLIYYSQIVNDFQKGDIAEGYSVSREKKESFPLTVTSAQKNPTAFYLCASSIPTGVGNQPQHFGDGTRLSIL.

The rearrangement uses TRBV29-1 and TRBJ1-1; no clear D. V was trimmed by 7 bases and J by 3 bases, leaving 15 bases between them. The CDR3 is 13 amino acids. Germline CDR1 and CDR2: SQVTM and ANQGSEA. The CDR3 region has the DNA TGCAGCGCCCTTGGAGGTACACACACTGAAGCTTTCTTT. Protein sequence: CSALGGTHTEAFF.

The V gene is TRBV28, the J gene TRBJ1-5, with a tentative D call TRBD1 (5 bases). V was pared by 7 bases and J by 1 base, with 17 bases between. The CDR3 loop spans 16 amino acids. In germline, CDR1 is MDHEN, CDR2 SYDVKM. Written as DNA, the CDR3 is TGTGCCAGCAAGACAGCCCCCCGGTCGAGCAATCAGCCCCAGCATTTT. It is translated as CASKTAPRSSNQPQHF.

This chain uses TRBV5-1 with TRBJ1-4; a weak D match, TRBD1 (6 bases). The V end lost 1 base, the J end lost 8 bases, and 12 bases lay between the germline ends. The CDR3 contains 14 residues. Germline CDR1 is SGHRS and CDR2 is YFSETQ. In DNA form, the CDR3 reads TGCGCCAGCAGCTTGAGTACAGGGACCGAAAAACTGTTTTTT. As protein: CASSLSTGTEKLFF.

V is TRBV6-5 and J is TRBJ2-2, with D hard to call. The CDR3 totals 12 residues. Germline V gene sequence: CDR1 MNHEY, CDR2 SVGAGI. Trimming left V 2 bases short and J 6 bases short, with 4 bases between. The CDR3 DNA follows: TGTGCCAGCAGTTACATTTCCGGGGAGCTGTTTTTT. Translated: CASSYISGELFF.

This chain joins TRBV7-9 and TRBJ2-4; D might be TRBD2 (6 bases). Germline loops: CDR1 SEHNR, CDR2 FQNEAQ (reference sequence). The length of the CDR3 is 16 residues. The V and J ends lost 3 bases and 4 bases respectively, with 16 bases between them. The CDR3, as DNA: TGTGCCAGCAGCTTTAACCCGGGAGCTTCAAAAAACATTCAGTACTTC. Translated: CASSFNPGASKNIQYF.

V and J are TRBV11-3 and TRBJ2-1, with 12 bases identical to TRBD2. The CDR3 spans 15 residues. The germline CDR1 and CDR2 sequences are SGHNT and YENEEA. J lost 6 bases, V lost 4 bases, and 4 bases had no gene match. The CDR3 DNA reads as TGTGCCAGCAGCTCCGGACTAGCGGGAATCAATGAGCAGTTCTTC. Its translation is CASSSGLAGINEQFF.

The chain joins TRBV20-1 to TRBJ2-3; D is unclear. The CDR3 loop spans 11 amino acids. CDR1 is DFQATT and CDR2 is SNEGSKA in the germline V gene (reference sequence). Trimming stripped 6 bases from V and 6 bases from J, with 10 bases between. The CDR3 DNA reads TGCAGTGCCTACTCCCCGGATACGCAGTATTTT. Translation: CSAYSPDTQYF.

This chain links TRBV9 with TRBJ1-1; the D is unclear. Germline V gene data show CDR1 as SGDLS and CDR2 as YYNGEE. The V and J ends lost 2 bases and 1 base respectively, with 12 bases between them. The length of the CDR3 is 15 residues. The DNA of the CDR3 is TGTGCCAGCAGCGTCCTCGACGGCCCGAACACTGAAGCTTTCTTT. Its protein is CASSVLDGPNTEAFF.

Comment on this clone: The same CDR3 is also encoded by other DNA sequences in this sample. This sequence joins TRBV6-5 and TRBJ2-5; D gene ambiguous. Trimming removed 0 bases at V and 3 bases at J, with 8 bases between. Germline CDR1 is MNHEY and CDR2 is SVGAGI. The CDR3 runs to 14 residues. The CDR3 DNA reads as TGTGCCAGCAGTTACTCGACTGGGAAAGAGACCCAGTACTTC. Translating gives CASSYSTGKETQYF.

The rearrangement links TRBV29-1 to TRBJ2-1, with 10 bases lining up with TRBD2. Germline assignment: CDR1 SQVTM and CDR2 ANQGSEA. The V segment lost 8 bases and the J segment 2 bases; nucleotides outside the gene matches: 6. This CDR3 region has 14 residues. The CDR3 region is CSIIGLAAYNEQFF. The CDR3 region has the DNA TGCAGCATAATAGGACTAGCGGCCTACAATGAGCAGTTCTTC.

V usage is TRBV11-2 and J usage is TRBJ1-5; 7 positions agree with TRBD1. The CDR3 is made up of 13 amino acids. Germline values: CDR1 SGHAT, CDR2 FQNNGV. V shed 6 bases and J 9 bases; nucleotides not matched to a gene: 8. This chain's CDR3 is CASRSSGGAPQHF. In nucleotides, the CDR3 is TGTGCCAGCAGGTCCTCAGGGGGTGCGCCCCAGCATTTT.

The chain employs TRBV28 and TRBJ2-3; no definite D call. With 7 bases removed from V and 4 bases from J, the gap between germline ends came to 3 bases. CDR3 size: 10 residues. Germline lookup yields CDR1 MDHEN and CDR2 SYDVKM. The CDR3 sequence is CASTPDTQYF. DNA of the CDR3: TGTGCCAGCACACCAGATACGCAGTATTTT.

V is TRBV27 and J is TRBJ2-3; D remains unclear. The V gene's germline CDR1 is MNHEY and CDR2 SMNVEV (reference sequence). The CDR3 contains 13 residues. V shed 3 bases and J shed 5 bases, with 9 bases lying between them. The CDR3 bases are TGTGCCAGCAGTTTCCGGAAGGGAGATACGCAGTATTTT. Amino acid sequence: CASSFRKGDTQYF.

The chain joins TRBV7-9 to TRBJ2-6; either TRBD1 or TRBD2 may supply D (5 bases each). Trimming shortened V by 7 bases and J by 0 bases, and 19 bases separated the two germline ends. CDR3 size: 18 residues. The germline CDR1 and CDR2 sequences are SEHNR and FQNEAQ (reference sequence). The CDR3 DNA reads as TGTGCCAGCAACCAGGGACCCTCGTCTCGCTCTGGGGCCAACGTCCTGACTTTC. Translated, it gives CASNQGPSSRSGANVLTF.

This rearrangement joins TRBV11-2 to TRBJ1-2; 8 bases fit TRBD1. Trimming took 5 bases from V and 3 from J; bases not matched to a gene: 8. CDR1 is SGHAT and CDR2 is FQNNGV in the germline V gene. This CDR3 comprises 15 residues. CDR3 DNA sequence: TGTGCCAGCAGCCTTCAGGGGGCGAGTGACTATGGCTACACCTTC. Its translation: CASSLQGASDYGYTF.

V is TRBV5-8 and J is TRBJ1-1; D is unresolved. The CDR3 contains 15 residues. The V end lost 1 base, the J end lost 1 base, and 11 bases lay between the germline ends. The germline gives CDR1 SGHTS, CDR2 YDEGEE. CDR3: CASSLRSLPNTEAFF. The CDR3 DNA is TGTGCCAGCAGCTTGAGGTCCCTCCCGAACACTGAAGCTTTCTTT.

This rearrangement joins TRBV7-9 to TRBJ1-5; 8 bases map to TRBD1. V gave up 4 bases and J gave up 3 bases; unmatched junction bases: 5. The CDR3 sequence is 15 residues long. Germline loops: CDR1 SEHNR, CDR2 FQNEAQ (reference sequence). The chain's CDR3 is CASSWDRRYNQPQHF. The DNA for the CDR3 is TGTGCCAGCAGCTGGGACAGGAGGTACAATCAGCCCCAGCATTTT.

This chain uses TRBV5-4 with TRBJ2-3; D gene ambiguous. There are 15 residues in the CDR3. The germline V and J ends were trimmed by 1 base and 1 base, with 10 bases remaining between them. Germline CDR1 and CDR2: SGHNT and YYREEE (reference sequence). CDR3 sequence (DNA): TGTGCCAGCAGCTTGAGCTGGGCCCGCACAGATACGCAGTATTTT. Its translation is CASSLSWARTDTQYF.

This sequence joins TRBV29-1 and TRBJ2-5; TRBD2 matches at 12 bases. Germline CDR1 SQVTM, CDR2 ANQGSEA. Losses at the gene ends were 7 bases for V and 3 bases for J; bases not matched to a gene: 9. The CDR3 contains 15 residues. This CDR3 reads CSARGRTSGKETQYF. For the CDR3, the DNA is TGCAGCGCCAGAGGCCGGACTAGCGGGAAAGAGACCCAGTACTTC.

This chain uses TRBV18 with TRBJ2-7; 9 bases fit TRBD2. Losses at the gene ends were 0 bases for V and 7 bases for J; bases not matched to a gene: 7. Germline loops: CDR1 KGHSH, CDR2 LQKENI. The CDR3 is 15 amino acids. For the CDR3, the DNA is TGTGCCAGCTCACCACCGCGCGGGAGGGCCCGGGAGCAGTACTTC. As protein: CASSPPRGRAREQYF.

The V call is TRBV2, the J call TRBJ1-2; no reliable D call. This CDR3 has 15 amino acids. Looked up from germline, CDR1 is SNHLY and CDR2 is FYNNEI. V dropped 4 bases and J dropped 5 bases, with 17 bases sitting between them. The chain's CDR3 is CASSVSPQTIYGYTF. CDR3 sequence (DNA): TGTGCCAGCAGTGTCAGCCCGCAGACGATATATGGCTACACCTTC.

Here the CDR3 reads CASSLEFGASYEQYF. The CDR3 DNA reads as TGTGCCAGCAGCTTAGAATTCGGGGCCTCCTACGAGCAGTACTTC. V and J are TRBV7-8 and TRBJ2-7; D might be TRBD1 or TRBD2, each matching 5 bases. Germline V lookup: CDR1 SGHVS, CDR2 FQNEAQ. Between the trimmed V and J ends, which lost 1 base and 0 bases, there was a span of 10 bases. This CDR3 comprises 15 residues.